Sequencing of this T cell receptor beta chain was carried out in a study of OX40 agonist ivuxolimab in advanced cancers. Germline values: CDR1 MNHEY, CDR2 SMNVEV (reference sequence). Trimming shortened V by 8 bases and J by 6 bases, and 17 bases separated the two germline ends. CDR3 size: 13 residues. Produced via immunoSEQ multiplex PCR; TCRdb's table is partial and in-frame only. The data show around 62,000 clones, with roughly 88% seen just once and roughly 0.29% held by the top ten. The table lists this clone with a few counts. V usage is TRBV27 and J usage is TRBJ2-7; the D is unclear. The TCR was taken from an adult with an advanced solid tumor such as melanoma, head and neck, liver or kidney cancer. The source material was CD4+ or CD8+ T cells sorted from blood, sampled in a trial of the OX40 agonist ivuxolimab. The CDR3 DNA sequence: TGTGCCAGCTCTCCTCTAGGGTTGGGCGAGCAGTACTTC. Its translation: CASSPLGLGEQYF.